This T cell receptor beta chain was obtained from a study of T cell responses to AZD1222 COVID-19 vaccine. In the study overall: Pooled together were second doses at about 4 or about 12 weeks.

With regard to this clone: What it binds is unknown.

Study results and limitations: It was only after the peak T cell response that any repertoires were sampled. An increase in Spike-specific TCR breadth and depth was observed after two AZD1222 doses. The donors showed a predominance of white British ancestry and of females, with possible underestimation of clonal diversity.

Here immunoSEQ multiplex PCR was the method, and the copy in TCRdb shows in-frame clones only, minus some. This table has fewer than 200,000 clones, around 93% appearing once. The CDR3 has 14 amino acids. Germline CDR1 reads GTSNPN; CDR2 reads SVGIG (reference sequence). The V and J ends lost 5 bases and 0 bases respectively, with 13 bases between them. The receptor's source is an adult in good health. This sample comprised peripheral blood, obtained on day 0 of AZD1222 vaccination. The chain employs TRBV30 and TRBJ1-1, with D maybe TRBD1 (5 bases). CDR3 DNA: TGTGCCTGGTTGAAGAGGACATTGAACACTGAAGCTTTCTTT. It yields the protein CAWLKRTLNTEAFF.